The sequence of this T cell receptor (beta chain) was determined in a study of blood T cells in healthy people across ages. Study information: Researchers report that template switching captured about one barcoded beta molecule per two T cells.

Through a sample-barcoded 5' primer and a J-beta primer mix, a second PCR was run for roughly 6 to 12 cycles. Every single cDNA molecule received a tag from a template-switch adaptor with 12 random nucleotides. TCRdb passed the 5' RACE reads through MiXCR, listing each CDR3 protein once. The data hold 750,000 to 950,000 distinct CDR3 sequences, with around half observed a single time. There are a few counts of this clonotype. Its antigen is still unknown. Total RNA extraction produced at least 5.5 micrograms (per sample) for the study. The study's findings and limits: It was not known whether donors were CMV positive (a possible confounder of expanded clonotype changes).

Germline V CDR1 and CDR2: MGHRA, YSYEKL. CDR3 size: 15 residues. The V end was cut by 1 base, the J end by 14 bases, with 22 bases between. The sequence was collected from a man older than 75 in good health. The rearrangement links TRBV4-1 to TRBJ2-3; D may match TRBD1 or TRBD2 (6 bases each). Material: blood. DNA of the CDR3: TGCGCCAGCAGCCAAGGAATGAGGGGGGATACATACGCGTATTTT. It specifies CASSQGMRGDTYAYF.